The 13 T cell receptor beta chains given below trace back to one sample, sequenced in a study of control samples from healthy donors and cancer patients. Clones were sequenced by immunoSEQ multiplex PCR, and TCRdb holds only the in-frame ones, with some missing. The data contain under 200,000 clones, roughly 95% of them singletons. The sequenced sample consisted of blood. The receptors were gathered from a woman aged 30 to 39 in good health.

This sequence joins TRBV11-1 and TRBJ1-1; D is uncertain. Germline V gene sequence: CDR1 SGHAT, CDR2 FQDESV (reference sequence). Trimming removed 6 bases at V and 0 bases at J, with 8 bases between. The CDR3 has 13 amino acids. In nucleotides, the CDR3 is TGTGCCAGCAGGTACGCCCTGAACACTGAAGCTTTCTTT. This codes for CASRYALNTEAFF.

The chain uses TRBV24-1 and TRBJ2-1; possibly TRBD2 for D (5 bases). CDR3 length equals 14 residues. Trimming shortened V by 4 bases and J by 9 bases, and 15 bases separated the two germline ends. CDR1 and CDR2 (germline): KGHDR, SFDVKD. CDR3 sequence reads: CATSEPDPRVEQFF. In DNA form, the CDR3 reads TGTGCCACCAGTGAACCTGACCCGCGGGTTGAGCAGTTCTTC.

The chain combines TRBV19 with TRBJ2-2; tentatively, D is TRBD1 or TRBD2 (5 bases each). This CDR3 comprises 15 residues. Germline assignment: CDR1 LNHDA and CDR2 SQIVND (reference sequence). The CDR3 nucleotides are TGTGCTAGTTTTATCGGGGCAGAGCCCGCCGGGGAGCTGTTTTTT. Protein: CASFIGAEPAGELFF.

The gene calls are TRBV11-1 and TRBJ1-1; TRBD1 is a possible D gene (6 bases). With 3 bases removed from V and 2 bases from J, the gap between germline ends came to 10 bases. Germline V gene lookup returns CDR1 SGHAT and CDR2 FQDESV (reference sequence). This CDR3 region has 14 residues. CDR3 DNA sequence: TGTGCCAGCAGCTTGCGGACAGCTAACACTGAAGCTTTCTTT. Translating gives CASSLRTANTEAFF.

The chain uses TRBV19 and TRBJ2-2, with TRBD2 matching over 11 bases. The ends lost 7 bases at V and 4 bases at J; junction bases unmatched: 8. From germline, CDR1 is LNHDA and CDR2 SQIVND (reference sequence). This CDR3 comprises 16 residues. CDR3 nucleotides: TGTGCCAGTACCACTAGCGGGGGCCGGGGCACCGGGGAGCTGTTTTTT. This codes for CASTTSGGRGTGELFF.

V usage is TRBV7-2 and J usage is TRBJ2-5, with a weak D call TRBD2 (5 bases). There are 14 residues in the CDR3. CDR1 is SGHTA, CDR2 FQGNSA, per germline. V lost 5 bases to trimming and J lost 0 bases, with 10 bases between them. The CDR3 loop is CASSKRRYQETQYF. Written as DNA, the CDR3 is TGTGCCAGCAGCAAACGGAGGTACCAAGAGACCCAGTACTTC.

This chain links TRBV28 with TRBJ2-1; D uncertain. The CDR3 has 14 amino acids. Between the trimmed V and J ends, which lost 3 bases and 2 bases, there was a span of 8 bases. CDR1 MDHEN and CDR2 SYDVKM come from the germline V gene. In DNA form, the CDR3 reads TGTGCCAGCAGTTTTCTGGAAACCTACAATGAGCAGTTCTTC. Translation gives CASSFLETYNEQFF.

The chain carries TRBV24-1 and TRBJ1-2; 7 bases match TRBD1. CDR3 length equals 13 residues. Trimming removed 3 bases from V and 6 bases from J; junction bases left unmatched: 3. Germline CDR1 and CDR2: KGHDR and SFDVKD. The DNA of the CDR3 is TGTGCCACCAGTGATCCAGGGGGGCATGGCTACACCTTC. This codes for CATSDPGGHGYTF.

This chain links TRBV11-2 with TRBJ1-1, with D uncertain. CDR1 SGHAT and CDR2 FQNNGV come from the germline V gene. The length of the CDR3 is 14 residues. V was cut by 1 base and J by 2 bases, with 8 bases left in between. The chain's CDR3 is CASSLVAVNTEAFF. CDR3 sequence (DNA): TGTGCCAGCAGCTTAGTGGCGGTAAACACTGAAGCTTTCTTT.

The chain combines TRBV4-2 with TRBJ1-1; D gene uncertain. The V end lost 4 bases, the J end lost 0 bases, and 21 bases lay between the germline ends. CDR1 is LGHNA and CDR2 is YNFKEQ in the germline V gene. The CDR3 covers 18 residues. The CDR3 DNA sequence: TGTGCCAGCAGCCCGAGTCCGACTGTACTCGTGATGAACACTGAAGCTTTCTTT. Its translation: CASSPSPTVLVMNTEAFF.

The genes are TRBV11-3 and TRBJ2-5; TRBD2 aligns across 12 bases. Germline loops: CDR1 SGHNT, CDR2 YENEEA. V lost 8 bases to trimming and J lost 7 bases; unmatched junction nucleotides: 11. The CDR3 length is 15 residues. This CDR3 is CASSPTSGGDATQYF. The CDR3 bases are TGTGCCAGCTCACCGACTAGCGGGGGCGACGCGACCCAGTACTTC.

This chain joins TRBV6-1 and TRBJ2-1; tentatively, D is TRBD2 (5 bases). The CDR3 has 15 residues. Trimming left V 1 base short and J 4 bases short, with 11 bases between. CDR1 and CDR2 from the germline V gene are MNHNS and SASEGT. The CDR3 DNA reads TGTGCCAGCAGTGAAGTCGAGGGATTATACAATGAGCAGTTCTTC. It codes for CASSEVEGLYNEQFF.

The V gene is TRBV3-1 (or the pseudogene TRBV3-2), the J gene TRBJ2-7; D is perhaps TRBD2 (5 bases). Germline loops: CDR1 LGHDT, CDR2 YNNKEL (reference sequence). V lost 1 base and J lost 2, with 6 bases in between. This CDR3 comprises 13 residues. The CDR3 region has the DNA TGTGCCAGCAGCCAAGCGAGGGCCTACGAGCAGTACTTC. Protein sequence: CASSQARAYEQYF.